Here is one TCR beta chain with its context. The repertoire was sequenced with immunoSEQ multiplex PCR; TCRdb's copy has only in-frame clones and lacks some. The repertoire has tens of thousands of clones, just under 85% of them found once; the top ten carry 0.95% to 1.5%. The data were taken from a study of OX40 agonist ivuxolimab in advanced cancers. Looking at the study overall: Patients in the trial were receiving intravenous ivuxolimab every 2 weeks, at doses of 0.01 to 10 mg/kg.

The length of the CDR3 is 18 residues. Deletions cut 4 bases from V and 6 bases from J, with 26 bases between. CDR1 is LGHNA and CDR2 is YSLEER in the germline V gene. The clonotype comes from an adult with an advanced solid tumor such as melanoma, head and neck, liver or kidney cancer. The rearrangement joins TRBV4-3 to TRBJ2-3, with D possibly matching TRBD2 (6 bases). The source material was CD4+ or CD8+ T cells sorted from blood, sampled in a trial of the OX40 agonist ivuxolimab. The CDR3 nucleotides read TGCGCCAGCAGCCTCTCGGCCGCCGCGCGGGGTCCCATGGATACGCAGTATTTT. This sequence encodes CASSLSAAARGPMDTQYF.